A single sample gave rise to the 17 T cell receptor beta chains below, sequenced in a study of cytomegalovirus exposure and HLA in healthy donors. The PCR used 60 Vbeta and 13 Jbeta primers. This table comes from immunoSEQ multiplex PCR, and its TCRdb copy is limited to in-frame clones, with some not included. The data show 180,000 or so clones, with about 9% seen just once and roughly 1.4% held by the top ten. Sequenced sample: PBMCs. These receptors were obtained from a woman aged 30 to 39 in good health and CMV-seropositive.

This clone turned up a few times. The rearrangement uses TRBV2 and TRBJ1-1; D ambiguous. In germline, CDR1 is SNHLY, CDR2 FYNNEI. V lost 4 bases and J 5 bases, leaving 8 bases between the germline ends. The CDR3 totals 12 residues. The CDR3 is CASSAGETEAFF. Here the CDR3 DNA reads TGTGCCAGCAGTGCGGGAGAGACTGAAGCTTTCTTT.

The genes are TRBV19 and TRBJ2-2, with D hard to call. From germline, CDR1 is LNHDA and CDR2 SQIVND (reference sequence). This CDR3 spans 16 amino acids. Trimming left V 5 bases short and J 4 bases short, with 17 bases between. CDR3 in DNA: TGTGCCAGTAGTCTCTTTGGCCGGGTTAGCACCGGGGAGCTGTTTTTT. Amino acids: CASSLFGRVSTGELFF. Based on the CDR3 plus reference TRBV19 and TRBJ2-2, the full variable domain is DGGITQSPKYLFRKEGQNVTLSCEQNLNHDAMYWYRQDPGQGLRLIYYSQIVNDFQKGDIAEGYSVSREKKESFPLTVTSAQKNPTAFYLCASSLFGRVSTGELFFGEGSRLTVL.

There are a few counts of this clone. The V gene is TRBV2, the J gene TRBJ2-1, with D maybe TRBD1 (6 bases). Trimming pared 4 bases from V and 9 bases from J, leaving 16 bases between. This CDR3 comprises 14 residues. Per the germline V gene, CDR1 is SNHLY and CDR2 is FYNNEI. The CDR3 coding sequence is TGTGCCAGCAGTGTACAGGGACGGATGAGTGAGCAGTTCTTC. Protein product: CASSVQGRMSEQFF.

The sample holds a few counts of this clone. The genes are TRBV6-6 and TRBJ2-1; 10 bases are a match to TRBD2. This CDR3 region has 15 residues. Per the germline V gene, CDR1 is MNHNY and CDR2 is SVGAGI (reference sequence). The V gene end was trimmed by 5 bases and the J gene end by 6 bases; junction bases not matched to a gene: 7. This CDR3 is CASSLYSSGSNEQFF. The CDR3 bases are TGTGCCAGCAGTCTCTATTCTAGCGGGAGCAATGAGCAGTTCTTC.

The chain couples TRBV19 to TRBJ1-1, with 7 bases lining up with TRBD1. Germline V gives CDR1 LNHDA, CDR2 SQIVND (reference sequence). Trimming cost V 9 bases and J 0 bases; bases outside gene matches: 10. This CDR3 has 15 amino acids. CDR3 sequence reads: CASLDRKALNTEAFF. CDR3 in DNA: TGTGCCAGCCTGGACAGGAAGGCCTTGAACACTGAAGCTTTCTTT.

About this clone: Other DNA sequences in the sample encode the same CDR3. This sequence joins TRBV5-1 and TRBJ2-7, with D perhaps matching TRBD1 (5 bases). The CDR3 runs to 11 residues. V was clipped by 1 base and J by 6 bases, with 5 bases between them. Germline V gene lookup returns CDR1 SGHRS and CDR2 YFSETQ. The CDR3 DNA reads TGCGCCAGCAGCTTGCAGGGCGAGCAGTACTTC. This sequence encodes CASSLQGEQYF. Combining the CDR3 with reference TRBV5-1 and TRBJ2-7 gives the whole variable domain KAGVTQTPRYLIKTRGQQVTLSCSPISGHRSVSWYQQTPGQGLQFLFEYFSETQRNKGNFPGRFSGRQFSNSRSEMNVSTLELGDSALYLCASSLQGEQYFGPGTRLTVT.

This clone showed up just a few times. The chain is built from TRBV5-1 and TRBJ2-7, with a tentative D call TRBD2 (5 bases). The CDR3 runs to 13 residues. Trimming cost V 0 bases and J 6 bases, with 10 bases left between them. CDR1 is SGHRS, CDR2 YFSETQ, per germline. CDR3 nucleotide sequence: TGCGCCAGCAGCTTGGAGGCCGGACTCGAGCAGTACTTC. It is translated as CASSLEAGLEQYF.

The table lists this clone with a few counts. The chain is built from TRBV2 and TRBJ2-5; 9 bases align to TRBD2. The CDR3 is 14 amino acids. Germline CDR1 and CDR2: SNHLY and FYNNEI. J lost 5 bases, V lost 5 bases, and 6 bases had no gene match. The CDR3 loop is CASSRGRAGETQYF. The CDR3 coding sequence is TGTGCCAGCAGTCGCGGGAGGGCGGGGGAGACCCAGTACTTC. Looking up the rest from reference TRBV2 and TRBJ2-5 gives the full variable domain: EPEVTQTPSHQVTQMGQEVILRCVPISNHLYFYWYRQILGQKVEFLVSFYNNEISEKSEIFDDQFSVERPDGSNFTLKIRSTKLEDSAMYFCASSRGRAGETQYFGPGTRLLVL.

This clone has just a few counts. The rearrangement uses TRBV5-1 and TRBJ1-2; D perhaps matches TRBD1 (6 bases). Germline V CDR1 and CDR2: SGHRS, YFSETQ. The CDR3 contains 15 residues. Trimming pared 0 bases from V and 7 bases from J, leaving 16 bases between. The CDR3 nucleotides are TGCGCCAGCAGCTTGGAACCGTCAGGGGCTGGTGGCTACACCTTC. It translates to CASSLEPSGAGGYTF.

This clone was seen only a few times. The CDR3 loop reads CASSYDRGETQYF. CDR3 coding DNA: TGCGCCAGCAGCTATGACAGGGGGGAGACCCAGTACTTC. This rearrangement joins TRBV5-1 to TRBJ2-5; 9 bases map to TRBD1. There are 13 residues in the CDR3. CDR1 is SGHRS and CDR2 is YFSETQ in the germline V gene. V dropped 3 bases and J dropped 5; count of bases not matched to a gene: 2.

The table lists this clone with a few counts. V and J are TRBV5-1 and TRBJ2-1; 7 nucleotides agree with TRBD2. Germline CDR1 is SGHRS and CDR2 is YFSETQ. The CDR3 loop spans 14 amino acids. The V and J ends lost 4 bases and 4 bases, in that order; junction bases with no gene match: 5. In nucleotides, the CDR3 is TGCGCCAGCAGCCGCAGCGGGGAATACAATGAGCAGTTCTTC. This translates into CASSRSGEYNEQFF. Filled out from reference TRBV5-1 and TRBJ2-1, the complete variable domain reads KAGVTQTPRYLIKTRGQQVTLSCSPISGHRSVSWYQQTPGQGLQFLFEYFSETQRNKGNFPGRFSGRQFSNSRSEMNVSTLELGDSALYLCASSRSGEYNEQFFGPGTRLTVL.

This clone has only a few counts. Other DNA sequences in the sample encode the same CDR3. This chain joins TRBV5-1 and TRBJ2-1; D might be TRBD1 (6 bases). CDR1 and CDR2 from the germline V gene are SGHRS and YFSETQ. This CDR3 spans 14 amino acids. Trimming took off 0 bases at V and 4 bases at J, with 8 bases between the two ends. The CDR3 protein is CASSLGQVYNEQFF. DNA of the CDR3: TGCGCCAGCAGCTTGGGACAGGTTTACAATGAGCAGTTCTTC.

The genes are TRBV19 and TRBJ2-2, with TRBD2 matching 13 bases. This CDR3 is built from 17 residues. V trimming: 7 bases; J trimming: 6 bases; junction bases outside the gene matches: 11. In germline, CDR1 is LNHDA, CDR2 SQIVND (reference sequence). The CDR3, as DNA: TGTGCCAGTACCCCACGCCCACTAGCGGGAGGGCCCGGGGAGCTGTTTTTT. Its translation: CASTPRPLAGGPGELFF.

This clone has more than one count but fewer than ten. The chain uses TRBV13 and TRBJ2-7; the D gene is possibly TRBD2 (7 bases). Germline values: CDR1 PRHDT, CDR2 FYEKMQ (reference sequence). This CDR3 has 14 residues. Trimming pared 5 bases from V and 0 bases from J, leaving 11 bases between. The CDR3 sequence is CASSKRDNSYEQYF. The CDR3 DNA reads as TGTGCCAGCAGCAAGCGGGACAACTCCTACGAGCAGTACTTC.

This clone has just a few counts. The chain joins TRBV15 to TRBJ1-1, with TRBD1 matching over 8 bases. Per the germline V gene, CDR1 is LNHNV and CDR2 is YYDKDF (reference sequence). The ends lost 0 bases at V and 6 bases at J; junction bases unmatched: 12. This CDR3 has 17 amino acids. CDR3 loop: CATSRDRTGGLMAEAFF. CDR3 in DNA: TGTGCCACCAGCAGAGATCGAACAGGGGGACTTATGGCTGAAGCTTTCTTT.

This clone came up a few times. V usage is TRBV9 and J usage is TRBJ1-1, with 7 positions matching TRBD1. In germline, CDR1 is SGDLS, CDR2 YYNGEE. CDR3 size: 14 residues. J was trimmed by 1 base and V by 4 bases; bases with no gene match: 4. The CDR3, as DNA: TGTGCCAGCAGCTCACAGGGGCCGAACACTGAAGCTTTCTTT. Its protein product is CASSSQGPNTEAFF. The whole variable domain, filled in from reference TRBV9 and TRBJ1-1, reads DSGVTQTPKHLITATGQRVTLRCSPRSGDLSVYWYQQSLDQGLQFLIQYYNGEERAKGNILERFSAQQFPDLHSELNLSSLELGDSALYFCASSSQGPNTEAFFGQGTRLTVV.

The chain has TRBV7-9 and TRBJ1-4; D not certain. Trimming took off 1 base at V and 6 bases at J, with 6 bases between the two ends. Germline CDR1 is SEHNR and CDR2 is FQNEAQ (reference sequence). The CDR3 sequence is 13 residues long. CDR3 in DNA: TGTGCCAGCAGCTTAGGTATTGATGAAAAACTGTTTTTT. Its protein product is CASSLGIDEKLFF.